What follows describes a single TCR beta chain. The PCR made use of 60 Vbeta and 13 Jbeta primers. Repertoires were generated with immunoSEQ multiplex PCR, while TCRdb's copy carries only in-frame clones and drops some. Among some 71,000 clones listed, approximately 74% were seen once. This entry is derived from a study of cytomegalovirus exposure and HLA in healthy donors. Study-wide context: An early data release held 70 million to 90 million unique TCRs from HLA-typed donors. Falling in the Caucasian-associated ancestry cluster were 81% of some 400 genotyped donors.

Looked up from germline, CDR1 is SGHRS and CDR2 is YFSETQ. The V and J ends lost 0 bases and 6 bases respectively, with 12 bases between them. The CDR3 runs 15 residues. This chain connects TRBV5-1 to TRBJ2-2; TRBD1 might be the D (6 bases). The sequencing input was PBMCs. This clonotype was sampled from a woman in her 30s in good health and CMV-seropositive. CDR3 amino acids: CASSLAGTPPGELFF. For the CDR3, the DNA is TGCGCCAGCAGCTTGGCCGGGACACCTCCCGGGGAGCTGTTTTTT.